This T cell receptor (beta chain) is drawn from a study of control samples from healthy donors and cancer patients. Some clones are missing from TCRdb's copy, which holds only in-frame ones; the method was immunoSEQ multiplex PCR. The sample includes around 68,000 clones, roughly 80% of them seen just once. CDR3 length: 16 amino acids. V lost 0 bases, J lost 5 bases, and 8 bases stayed unmatched. Germline CDR1 is SGDLS and CDR2 is YYNGEE. The sequence was obtained from a man aged 50 to 60 in good health. Material: blood. The rearrangement joins TRBV9 to TRBJ2-3; TRBD2 matches at 8 bases. CDR3 sequence: CASSVGGRRSVDTQYF. The CDR3 coding sequence is TGTGCCAGCAGCGTAGGCGGGAGGAGAAGTGTAGATACGCAGTATTTT.